The T cell receptor beta chain under discussion was sequenced for a study of CD8+ T cells in alopecia areata. Study-level results: Clonality was higher in lesional than normal scalp, especially in alopecia totalis/universalis. Mice gave a clearer picture of TCR sharing than patients did, possibly for HLA-related reasons.

RNA extraction was followed by reverse transcription into cDNA, which acted as the sequencing template. TCRdb's table, derived via immunoSEQ multiplex PCR, lists solely in-frame clones and lacks some. The table shows about 82,000 clones, with about 53% occurring only once. The CDR3 sequence is 14 residues long. Germline V gives CDR1 SNHLY, CDR2 FYNNEI. Trimming cost V 8 bases and J 6 bases; bases outside gene matches: 8. A word on this clone: Its specificity is not known.

From PBMCs, CD4+ and CD8+ T cells were sorted. The rearrangement links TRBV2 to TRBJ2-1, with TRBD1 matching over 9 bases. The sequence was obtained from a human donor with alopecia areata. The sequenced sample was NKG2D-high CD8+ T cells sorted from blood. CDR3 sequence (DNA): TGTGCCAGCCACCCCTCGACAGGGGGCAATGAGCAGTTCTTC. This gives the protein CASHPSTGGNEQFF.